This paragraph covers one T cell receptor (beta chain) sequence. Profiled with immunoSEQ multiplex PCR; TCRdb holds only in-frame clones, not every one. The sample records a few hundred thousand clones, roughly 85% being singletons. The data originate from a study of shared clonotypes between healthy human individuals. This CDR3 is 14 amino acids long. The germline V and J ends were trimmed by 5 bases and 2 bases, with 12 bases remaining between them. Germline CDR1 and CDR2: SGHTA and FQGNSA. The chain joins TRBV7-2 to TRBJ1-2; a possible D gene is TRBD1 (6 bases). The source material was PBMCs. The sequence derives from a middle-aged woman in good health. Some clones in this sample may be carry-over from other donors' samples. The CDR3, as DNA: TGTGCCAGCAGCCGGGACACACAAAACTATGGCTACACCTTC. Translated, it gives CASSRDTQNYGYTF.